This T cell receptor beta chain was recovered during a study of CD8+CD57+ T cells in acquired aplastic anemia. Trimming at V came to 4 bases and at J to 7 bases, leaving 12 bases not matched to a gene. The CDR3 has 16 amino acids. The germline gives CDR1 SGHRS, CDR2 YFSETQ. There are many counts of this clonotype. Patients selected for sequencing had displayed CD8+CD57+ cell expansion by flow cytometry. For CDR3 and TCR beta VDJ profiling, genomic DNA was the template used. Using its own MiXCR run on the reads, TCRdb lists one record per CDR3 protein. Counted here are approximately 300,000 distinct CDR3 sequences, about 50% occurring once; the ten biggest clones make up approximately 1.3%.

The sequencing sample was made of sorted CD4+, CD8+, or CD8+CD57+ T cells (not recorded which) from PBMCs. The source is a human donor with aplastic anemia. The gene calls are TRBV5-1 and TRBJ2-1, with 9 bases that match TRBD2. Written as DNA, the CDR3 is TGCGCCAGCAGCCCAATCCAGCGGGCGGGAGGGAATGAGCAGTTCTTC. Translating gives CASSPIQRAGGNEQFF.